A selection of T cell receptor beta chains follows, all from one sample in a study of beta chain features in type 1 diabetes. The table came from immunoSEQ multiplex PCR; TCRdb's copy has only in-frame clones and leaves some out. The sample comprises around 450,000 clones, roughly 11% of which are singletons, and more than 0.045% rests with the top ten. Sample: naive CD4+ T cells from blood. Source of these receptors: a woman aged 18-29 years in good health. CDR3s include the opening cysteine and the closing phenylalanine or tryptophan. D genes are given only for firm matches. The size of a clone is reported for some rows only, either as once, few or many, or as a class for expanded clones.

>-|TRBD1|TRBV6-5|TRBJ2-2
CARLDRPNNTGELFF
TGTGCCAGGCTGGACAGGCCGAATAACACCGGGGAGCTGTTTTTT
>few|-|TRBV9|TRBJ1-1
CASSSGVNAPEAFF
TGTGCCAGCAGCTCCGGAGTCAATGCTCCTGAAGCTTTCTTT
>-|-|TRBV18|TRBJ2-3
CASSPTGLSTDTQYF
TGTGCCAGCTCACCGACGGGGTTAAGCACAGATACGCAGTATTTT
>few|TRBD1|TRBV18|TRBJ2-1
CASSPPGTGAYNEQFF
TGTGCCAGCTCACCACCGGGGACAGGGGCTTACAATGAGCAGTTCTTC
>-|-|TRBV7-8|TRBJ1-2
CASSLEGRSSWYGYTF
TGTGCCAGCAGCTTAGAGGGGCGCAGTAGCTGGTATGGCTACACCTTC
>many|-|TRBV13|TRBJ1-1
CASRGQWTEAFF
TGTGCCAGCAGAGGGCAGTGGACTGAAGCTTTCTTT
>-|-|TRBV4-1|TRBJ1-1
CASSQVGGTQEAFF
TGCGCCAGCAGCCAAGTCGGGGGAACACAGGAAGCTTTCTTT
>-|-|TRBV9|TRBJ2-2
CASSRGSGATGELFF
TGTGCCAGCAGTCGTGGGAGCGGTGCCACCGGGGAGCTGTTTTTT
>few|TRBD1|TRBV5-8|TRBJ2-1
CASSLVDRTISEQFF
TGTGCCAGCAGCTTGGTGGACAGGACAATCAGCGAGCAGTTCTTC
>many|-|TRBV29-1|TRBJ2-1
CSVLDRKLYNEQFF
TGCAGCGTTCTTGACAGGAAACTCTACAATGAGCAGTTCTTC
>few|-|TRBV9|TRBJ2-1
CASARRPSSYNEQFF
TGTGCCAGCGCTAGGCGGCCTAGCTCCTACAATGAGCAGTTCTTC
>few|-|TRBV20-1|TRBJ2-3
CSAGNVDTQYF
TGCAGTGCCGGGAATGTAGATACGCAGTATTTT
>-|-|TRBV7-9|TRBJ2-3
CASSLLNTQYF
TGTGCCAGCAGCCTCCTAAATACGCAGTATTTT
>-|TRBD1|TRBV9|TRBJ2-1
CASSVQGAGYNEQFF
TGTGCCAGCAGCGTGCAGGGGGCAGGTTACAATGAGCAGTTCTTC
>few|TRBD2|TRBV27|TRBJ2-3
CASRRLAGTDTQYF
TGTGCCAGCAGGCGACTAGCGGGCACAGATACGCAGTATTTT
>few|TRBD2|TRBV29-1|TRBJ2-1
CSATSGSLRIEQFF
TGCAGTGCGACTAGCGGGAGTTTGAGGATTGAGCAGTTCTTC
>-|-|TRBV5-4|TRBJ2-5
CASGRGETQYF
TGTGCCAGCGGACGGGGAGAGACCCAGTACTTC
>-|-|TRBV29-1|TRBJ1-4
CSVTSATNEKLFF
TGCAGCGTCACGTCTGCAACTAATGAAAAACTGTTTTTT
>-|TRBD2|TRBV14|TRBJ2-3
CASRQRAGGTDTQYF
TGTGCCAGCAGACAACGCGCGGGAGGCACAGATACGCAGTATTTT
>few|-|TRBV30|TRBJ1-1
CAWTQQLGKTEAFF
TGTGCCTGGACTCAGCAGTTGGGTAAGACTGAAGCTTTCTTT
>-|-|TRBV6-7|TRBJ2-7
CASTTRDEDYEQYF
TGTGCCAGCACCACGAGGGATGAAGACTACGAGCAGTACTTC
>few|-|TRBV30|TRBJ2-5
CAWSVIETQYF
TGTGCCTGGAGTGTAATCGAGACCCAGTACTTC
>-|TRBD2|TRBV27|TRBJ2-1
CASSPRLAGYNEQFF
TGTGCCAGCAGTCCGCGACTAGCGGGGTACAATGAGCAGTTCTTC
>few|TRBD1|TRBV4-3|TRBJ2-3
CASSHSPGQGATDTQYF
TGCGCCAGCAGCCATTCACCGGGACAGGGGGCGACAGATACGCAGTATTTT
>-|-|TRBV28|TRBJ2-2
CASGLGGELFF
TGTGCCAGTGGCCTGGGCGGGGAGCTGTTTTTT
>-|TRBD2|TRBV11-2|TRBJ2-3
CASSPVGLAGATDTQYF
TGTGCCAGCAGCCCAGTCGGGCTAGCGGGAGCCACAGATACGCAGTATTTT
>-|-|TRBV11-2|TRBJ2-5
CASSLRTLQETQYF
TGTGCCAGCAGCCTGAGGACACTTCAGGAGACCCAGTACTTC
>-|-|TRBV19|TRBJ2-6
CASSSSRYSGANVLTF
TGTGCCAGTAGCTCCTCCAGATACTCTGGGGCCAACGTCCTGACTTTC
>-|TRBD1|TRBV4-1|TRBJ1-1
CASSQEDRVNTEAFF
TGCGCCAGCAGCCAAGAGGACAGGGTCAACACTGAAGCTTTCTTT
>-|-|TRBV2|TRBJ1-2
CASNRQENYGYTF
TGTGCCAGCAACCGACAGGAAAACTATGGCTACACCTTC
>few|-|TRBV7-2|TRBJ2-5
CASSLTRQETQYF
TGTGCCAGCAGCTTAACAAGACAAGAGACCCAGTACTTC
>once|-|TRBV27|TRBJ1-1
CASSIRENTEAFF
TGTGCCAGCAGTATCAGAGAAAACACTGAAGCTTTCTTT
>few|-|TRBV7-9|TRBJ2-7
CASSQRQGRDYEQYF
TGTGCCAGCAGCCAACGACAGGGGAGGGACTACGAGCAGTACTTC
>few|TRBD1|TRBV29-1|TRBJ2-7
CSVGLRDRTYEQYF
TGCAGCGTCGGACTCCGGGACAGAACCTACGAGCAGTACTTC
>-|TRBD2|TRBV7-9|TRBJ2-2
CASNLLAGVTGELFF
TGTGCCAGCAACCTACTAGCGGGGGTCACCGGGGAGCTGTTTTTT
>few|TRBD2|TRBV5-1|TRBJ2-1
CASSPRGTSGADYNEQFF
TGCGCCAGCAGCCCGCGAGGGACTAGCGGGGCGGATTACAATGAGCAGTTCTTC
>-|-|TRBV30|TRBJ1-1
CAWSVGSLNTEAFF
TGTGCCTGGAGTGTGGGGTCGCTGAACACTGAAGCTTTCTTT
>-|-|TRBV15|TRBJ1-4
CATSRDGQGREKLFF
TGTGCCACCAGCAGAGATGGGCAGGGTAGAGAAAAACTGTTTTTT
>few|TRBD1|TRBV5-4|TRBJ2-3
CASSGGQGRSTDTQYF
TGTGCCAGCAGCGGGGGACAGGGCCGGAGCACAGATACGCAGTATTTT
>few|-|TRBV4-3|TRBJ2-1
CASRGKVLSNEQFF
TGCGCCAGCAGGGGGAAGGTCCTTAGCAATGAGCAGTTCTTC
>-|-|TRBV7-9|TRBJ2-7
CASSLNSAGPSEQYF
TGTGCCAGCAGCTTAAATTCAGCGGGCCCCTCCGAGCAGTACTTC
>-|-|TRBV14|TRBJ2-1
CASSRDSPFRGDLGNEQFF
TGTGCCAGCAGCCGAGATAGTCCTTTCAGGGGCGACCTCGGGAATGAGCAGTTCTTC
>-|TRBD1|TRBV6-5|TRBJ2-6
CASSYGQGVVNVLTF
TGTGCCAGCAGTTACGGACAGGGGGTAGTCAACGTCCTGACTTTC
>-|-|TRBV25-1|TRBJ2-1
CASSEVGYNEQFF
TGTGCCAGCAGTGAGGTCGGGTACAATGAGCAGTTCTTC
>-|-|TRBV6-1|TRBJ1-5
CASSEGTFHQPQHF
TGTGCCAGCAGTGAAGGGACCTTCCATCAGCCCCAGCATTTT
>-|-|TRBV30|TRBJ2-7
CAWRGGHYEQYF
TGTGCCTGGAGGGGCGGGCACTACGAGCAGTACTTC
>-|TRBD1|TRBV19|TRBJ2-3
CASSISRTGTDTQYF
TGTGCCAGTAGTATCTCCCGGACAGGGACAGATACGCAGTATTTT
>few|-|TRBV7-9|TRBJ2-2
CASSLLFQFTGELFF
TGTGCCAGCAGCTTACTGTTCCAGTTCACCGGGGAGCTGTTTTTT
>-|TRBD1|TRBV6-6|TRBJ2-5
CASSRTRQGQETQYF
TGTGCCAGCAGCCGAACGAGACAGGGCCAAGAGACCCAGTACTTC
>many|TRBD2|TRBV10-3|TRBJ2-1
CAISESLAGGDEQFF
TGTGCCATCAGTGAGTCACTAGCGGGAGGGGATGAGCAGTTCTTC
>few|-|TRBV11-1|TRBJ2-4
CASTPGSSLAKNIQYF
TGTGCCAGCACCCCCGGGTCCAGTCTAGCCAAAAACATTCAGTACTTC
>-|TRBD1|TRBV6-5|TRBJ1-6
CASSYADRGNSPLHF
TGTGCCAGCAGTTACGCGGACAGGGGAAATTCACCCCTCCACTTT
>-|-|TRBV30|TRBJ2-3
CAWSGSRITDTQYF
TGTGCCTGGAGTGGATCTAGAATCACAGATACGCAGTATTTT
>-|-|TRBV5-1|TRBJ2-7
CASSLDSPSYEQYF
TGCGCCAGCAGCTTGGATAGCCCTAGTTACGAGCAGTACTTC